Presented here are 17 T cell receptor beta chains from one specimen sequenced in a study of T cell responses to AZD1222 COVID-19 vaccine. Assay used: immunoSEQ multiplex PCR; TCRdb lists only in-frame clones, some missing. The data hold 90,000 to 120,000 clones, with about 92% observed a single time. The specimen comprised peripheral blood, sampled on day 0 of AZD1222 vaccination. The receptors here all came from an adult in good health.

This sequence joins TRBV7-2 and TRBJ1-5; D not certain. The germline gives CDR1 SGHTA, CDR2 FQGNSA. Trimming cost V 2 bases and J 6 bases, with 8 bases left between them. This CDR3 spans 13 amino acids. This CDR3 reads CASSLSTRQPQHF. DNA of the CDR3: TGTGCCAGCAGCTTATCGACCCGTCAGCCCCAGCATTTT. The full variable domain, completed using reference TRBV7-2 and TRBJ1-5, is GAGVSQSPSNKVTEKGKDVELRCDPISGHTALYWYRQSLGQGLEFLIYFQGNSAPDKSGLPSDRFSAERTGGSVSTLTIQRTQQEDSAVYLCASSLSTRQPQHFGDGTRLSIL.

This clone occurred once. This chain uses TRBV19 with TRBJ1-1, with 9 nucleotides matching TRBD1. This CDR3 comprises 13 residues. In germline, CDR1 is LNHDA, CDR2 SQIVND (reference sequence). J lost 4 bases, V lost 5 bases, and 2 bases had no gene match. The CDR3 coding sequence is TGTGCCAGTAGTGACAGGGGGGCCACTGAAGCTTTCTTT. Translating gives CASSDRGATEAFF.

The DNA of the CDR3 is TGCGCCAACCAAAGCCCTCCGGGACAGCTCAGTTTTCTTAACACCATATATTTT. It yields the protein CANQSPPGQLSFLNTIYF. The chain couples TRBV10-1 to TRBJ1-3; 7 positions match TRBD1. The germline V gene encodes CDR1 WNHNN and CDR2 SYGVQD (reference sequence). The V and J ends lost 10 bases and 7 bases, in that order; junction bases with no gene match: 25. This CDR3 contains 18 residues.

The chain carries TRBV15 and TRBJ2-1; D is ambiguous. Germline V lookup: CDR1 LNHNV, CDR2 YYDKDF (reference sequence). The CDR3 is made up of 16 amino acids. The V end lost 1 base, the J end lost 0 bases, and 10 bases lay between the germline ends. The DNA of the CDR3 is TGTGCCACCAGCAGAGTAGGGAAGAGCTCCTACAATGAGCAGTTCTTC. Translating gives CATSRVGKSSYNEQFF.

This chain links TRBV3-1 (or the pseudogene TRBV3-2) with TRBJ1-2; 7 nucleotides align to TRBD1. The V gene's germline CDR1 is LGHDT and CDR2 YNNKEL (reference sequence). This CDR3 is 16 amino acids long. Germline trimming cut 0 bases from V and 8 bases from J; bases unmatched to any gene: 12. The CDR3 DNA reads as TGTGCCAGCAGCCAAGAGGGGGACAGAACCCACGACGGCTACACCTTC. Encoded protein: CASSQEGDRTHDGYTF.

Comment on this clone: Within the sample, other DNA sequences also encode this same CDR3. V usage is TRBV9 and J usage is TRBJ2-5; 8 bases are a match to TRBD2. The trim removed 0 bases at V and 5 bases at J, leaving 3 bases unmatched. Germline loops: CDR1 SGDLS, CDR2 YYNGEE. The CDR3 totals 14 residues. CDR3 amino acids: CASSVVAGGETQYF. In DNA form, the CDR3 reads TGTGCCAGCAGCGTAGTTGCGGGAGGCGAGACCCAGTACTTC.

The chain links TRBV15 to TRBJ1-5; D remains ambiguous. This CDR3 has 16 amino acids. CDR1 is LNHNV and CDR2 is YYDKDF in the germline V gene (reference sequence). Trimming pared 9 bases from V and 5 bases from J, leaving 23 bases between. CDR3 protein: CATCPRRPSEDQPQHF. For the CDR3, the DNA is TGTGCCACTTGCCCCCGGAGACCGTCGGAAGATCAGCCCCAGCATTTT.

The chain uses TRBV19 and TRBJ1-1, with 10 bases fitting TRBD1. With V trimmed by 8 bases and J by 0 bases, 6 bases remained unmatched. The CDR3 extends over 15 amino acids. Germline V gives CDR1 LNHDA, CDR2 SQIVND (reference sequence). The CDR3 is CASLGTGEMNTEAFF. The DNA of the CDR3 is TGTGCCAGTCTCGGGACAGGGGAAATGAACACTGAAGCTTTCTTT.

The chain combines TRBV11-2 with TRBJ1-2; D is unclear. The CDR3 has 13 residues. V was clipped by 5 bases and J by 5 bases, with 12 bases between them. CDR1 SGHAT and CDR2 FQNNGV come from the germline V gene. Written as DNA, the CDR3 is TGTGCCAGCAGCCAACCTCGAGGGTATGGCTACACCTTC. Its translation is CASSQPRGYGYTF.

The CDR3 protein is CASSPRATNTGELFF. The DNA of the CDR3 is TGTGCCAGCAGCCCCCGGGCCACGAACACCGGGGAGCTGTTTTTT. The rearrangement uses TRBV11-2 and TRBJ2-2, with D uncertain. V lost 5 bases to trimming and J lost 0 bases, with 10 bases between them. The CDR3 runs 15 residues. Germline V lookup: CDR1 SGHAT, CDR2 FQNNGV.

The chain joins TRBV29-1 to TRBJ2-1; the match to TRBD2 covers 8 bases. This CDR3 region has 18 residues. Germline loops: CDR1 SQVTM, CDR2 ANQGSEA. Trimming took 5 bases from V and 2 from J; bases not matched to a gene: 17. The CDR3 bases are TGCAGCGTTCCAGGGGCGGGTAGCGGGAATACTCCCTACAATGAGCAGTTCTTC. It translates to CSVPGAGSGNTPYNEQFF.

The rearrangement uses TRBV5-4 and TRBJ1-2, with D possibly being TRBD1 (6 bases). Germline CDR1 and CDR2: SGHNT and YYREEE (reference sequence). The CDR3 has 14 residues. Trimming removed 4 bases from V and 5 bases from J, with 15 bases in between. DNA for the CDR3: TGTGCCAGCAGCACTGAGGGGGTGTGGTATGGCTACACCTTC. Its protein is CASSTEGVWYGYTF.

V is TRBV2 and J is TRBJ1-4; 9 bases line up with TRBD1. The germline V gene encodes CDR1 SNHLY and CDR2 FYNNEI. The CDR3 has 15 residues. The V and J ends lost 6 bases and 7 bases, in that order; junction bases with no gene match: 9. CDR3 region: CASRPTTGGGEKLFF. In nucleotides, the CDR3 is TGTGCCAGCAGACCTACCACAGGGGGCGGTGAAAAACTGTTTTTT.

J is TRBJ1-2 and V is TRBV11-3, with TRBD1 identical over 8 bases. The CDR3 is made up of 14 amino acids. Germline-derived CDR1 and CDR2 are SGHNT and YENEEA. V lost 5 bases and J lost 4; bases outside the gene matches: 6. In nucleotides, the CDR3 is TGTGCCAGCAGCCTCCAGGGGGCCGCCTATGGCTACACCTTC. The encoded protein is CASSLQGAAYGYTF.

The genes are TRBV5-1 and TRBJ2-7, with 8 bases lining up with TRBD2. The CDR3 spans 14 residues. The V segment lost 2 bases and the J segment 5 bases; nucleotides outside the gene matches: 6. Germline CDR1 reads SGHRS; CDR2 reads YFSETQ. Here the CDR3 reads CASSFSAGVDEQYF. Here the CDR3 DNA reads TGCGCCAGCAGCTTTTCAGCGGGAGTTGACGAGCAGTACTTC.

The V call is TRBV6-6, the J call TRBJ2-3; D is unclear. CDR1 is MNHNY, CDR2 SVGAGI, per germline (reference sequence). This CDR3 has 12 residues. The V gene lost 5 bases and the J gene lost 0 bases, with 3 bases spanning the gap. The CDR3 spells CASSDSTDTQYF. The CDR3 nucleotides are TGTGCCAGCAGTGATAGCACAGATACGCAGTATTTT.

CDR3 bases: TGTGCCAGCCGAAACAGAGGGGAGGTGACAGATACGCAGTATTTT. This sequence encodes CASRNRGEVTDTQYF. V and J are TRBV27 and TRBJ2-3, with D possibly matching TRBD2 (6 bases). V was pared by 8 bases and J by 3 bases, with 18 bases between. Germline V gene data show CDR1 as MNHEY and CDR2 as SMNVEV (reference sequence). This CDR3 is 15 amino acids long.